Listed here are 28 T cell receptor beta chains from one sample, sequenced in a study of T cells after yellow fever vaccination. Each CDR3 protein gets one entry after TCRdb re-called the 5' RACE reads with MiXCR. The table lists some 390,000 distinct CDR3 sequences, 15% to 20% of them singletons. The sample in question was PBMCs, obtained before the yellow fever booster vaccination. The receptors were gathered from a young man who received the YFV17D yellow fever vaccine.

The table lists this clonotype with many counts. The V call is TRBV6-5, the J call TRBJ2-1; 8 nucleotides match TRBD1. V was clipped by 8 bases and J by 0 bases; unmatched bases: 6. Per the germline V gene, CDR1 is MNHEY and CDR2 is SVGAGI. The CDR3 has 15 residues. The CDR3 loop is CASRVTGGSYNEQFF. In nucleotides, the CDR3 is TGTGCCAGCCGAGTTACAGGGGGCTCCTACAATGAGCAGTTCTTC.

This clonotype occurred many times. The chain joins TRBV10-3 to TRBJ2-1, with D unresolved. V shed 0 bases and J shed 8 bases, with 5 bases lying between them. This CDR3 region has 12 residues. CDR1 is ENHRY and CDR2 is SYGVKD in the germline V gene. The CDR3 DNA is TGTGCCATCAGTGAGTCGATTTATGAGCAGTTCTTC. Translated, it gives CAISESIYEQFF.

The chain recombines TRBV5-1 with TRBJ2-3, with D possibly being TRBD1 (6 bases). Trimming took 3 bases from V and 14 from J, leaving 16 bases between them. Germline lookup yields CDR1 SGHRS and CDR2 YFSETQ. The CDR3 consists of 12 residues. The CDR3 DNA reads TGCGCCAGCAGCTCCACAGGGAACGGGACGTATTTT. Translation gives CASSSTGNGTYF.

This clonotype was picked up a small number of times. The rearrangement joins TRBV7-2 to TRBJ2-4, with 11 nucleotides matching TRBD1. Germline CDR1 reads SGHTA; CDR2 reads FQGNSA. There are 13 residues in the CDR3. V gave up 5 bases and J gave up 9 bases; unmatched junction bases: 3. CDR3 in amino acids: CASSLGTGGIQYF. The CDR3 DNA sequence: TGTGCCAGCAGCCTCGGGACAGGGGGCATTCAGTACTTC.

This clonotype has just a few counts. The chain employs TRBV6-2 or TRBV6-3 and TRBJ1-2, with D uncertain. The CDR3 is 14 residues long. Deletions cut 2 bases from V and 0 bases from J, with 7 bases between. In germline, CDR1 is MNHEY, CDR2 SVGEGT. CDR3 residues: CASSYGLANYGYTF. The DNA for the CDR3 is TGTGCCAGCAGTTACGGTCTCGCTAACTATGGCTACACCTTC.

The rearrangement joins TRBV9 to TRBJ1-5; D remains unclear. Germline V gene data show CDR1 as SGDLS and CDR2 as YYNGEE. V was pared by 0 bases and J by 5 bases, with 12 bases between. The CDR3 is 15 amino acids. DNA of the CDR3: TGTGCCAGCAGCGTAGAAGGAGGGTCCGATCAGCCCCAGCATTTT. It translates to CASSVEGGSDQPQHF. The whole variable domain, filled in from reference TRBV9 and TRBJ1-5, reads DSGVTQTPKHLITATGQRVTLRCSPRSGDLSVYWYQQSLDQGLQFLIQYYNGEERAKGNILERFSAQQFPDLHSELNLSSLELGDSALYFCASSVEGGSDQPQHFGDGTRLSIL.

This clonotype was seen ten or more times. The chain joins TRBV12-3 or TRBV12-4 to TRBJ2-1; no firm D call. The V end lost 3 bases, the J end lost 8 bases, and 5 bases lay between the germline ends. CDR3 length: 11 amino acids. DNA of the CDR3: TGTGCCAGCAGTTTCGGAGATGAGCAGTTCTTC. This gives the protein CASSFGDEQFF.

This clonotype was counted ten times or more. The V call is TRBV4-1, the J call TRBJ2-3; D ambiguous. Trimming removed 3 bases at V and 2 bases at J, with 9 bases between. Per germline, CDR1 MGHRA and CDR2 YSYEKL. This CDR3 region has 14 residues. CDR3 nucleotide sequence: TGCGCCAGCAGCCAGAACGTAGCCACAGATACGCAGTATTTT. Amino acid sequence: CASSQNVATDTQYF.

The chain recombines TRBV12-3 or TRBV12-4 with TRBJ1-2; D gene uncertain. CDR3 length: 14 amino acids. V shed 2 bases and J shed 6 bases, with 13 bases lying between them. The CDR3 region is CASSLRVSKDGYTF. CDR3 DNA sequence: TGTGCCAGCAGTTTAAGGGTCTCTAAGGATGGCTACACCTTC.

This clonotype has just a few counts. The CDR3 DNA follows: TGCGCCAGCAGCTTGCAGCTAGCATCAGATACGCAGTATTTT. It encodes CASSLQLASDTQYF. The chain has TRBV5-1 and TRBJ2-3; tentative D call: TRBD2 (5 bases). This CDR3 region has 14 residues. In germline, CDR1 is SGHRS, CDR2 YFSETQ. V lost 1 base and J lost 4, with 10 bases in between.

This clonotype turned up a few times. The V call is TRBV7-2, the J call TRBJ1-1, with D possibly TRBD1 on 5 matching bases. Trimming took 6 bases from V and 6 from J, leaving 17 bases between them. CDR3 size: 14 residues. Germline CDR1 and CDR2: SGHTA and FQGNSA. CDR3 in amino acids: CASSLQPGYPEAFF. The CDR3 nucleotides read TGTGCCAGCAGTCTCCAACCAGGGTACCCTGAAGCTTTCTTT.

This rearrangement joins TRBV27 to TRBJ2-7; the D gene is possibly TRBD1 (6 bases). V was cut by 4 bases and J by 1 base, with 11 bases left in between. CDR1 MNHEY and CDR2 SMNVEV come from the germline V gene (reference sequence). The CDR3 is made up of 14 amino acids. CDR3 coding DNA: TGTGCCAGCAGTTCAGGGGCCGGTTCCTACGAGCAGTACTTC. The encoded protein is CASSSGAGSYEQYF.

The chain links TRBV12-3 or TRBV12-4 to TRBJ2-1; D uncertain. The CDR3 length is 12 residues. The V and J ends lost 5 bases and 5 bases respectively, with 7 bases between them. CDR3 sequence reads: CASSPLHNEQFF. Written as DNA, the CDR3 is TGTGCCAGCAGTCCTCTCCACAATGAGCAGTTCTTC.

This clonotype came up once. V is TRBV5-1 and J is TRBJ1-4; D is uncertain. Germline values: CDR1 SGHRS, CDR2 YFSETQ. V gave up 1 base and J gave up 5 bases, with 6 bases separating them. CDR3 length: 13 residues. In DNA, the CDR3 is TGCGCCAGCAGCTTGCTCAGCAATGAAAAACTGTTTTTT. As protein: CASSLLSNEKLFF.

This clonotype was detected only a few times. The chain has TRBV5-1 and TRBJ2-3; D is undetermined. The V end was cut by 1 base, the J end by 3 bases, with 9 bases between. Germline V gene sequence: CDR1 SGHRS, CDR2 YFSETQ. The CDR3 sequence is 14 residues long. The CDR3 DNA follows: TGCGCCAGCAGCTTGAGCCAGGAAACAGATACGCAGTATTTT. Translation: CASSLSQETDTQYF. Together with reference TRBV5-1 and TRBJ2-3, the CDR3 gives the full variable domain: KAGVTQTPRYLIKTRGQQVTLSCSPISGHRSVSWYQQTPGQGLQFLFEYFSETQRNKGNFPGRFSGRQFSNSRSEMNVSTLELGDSALYLCASSLSQETDTQYFGPGTRLTVL.

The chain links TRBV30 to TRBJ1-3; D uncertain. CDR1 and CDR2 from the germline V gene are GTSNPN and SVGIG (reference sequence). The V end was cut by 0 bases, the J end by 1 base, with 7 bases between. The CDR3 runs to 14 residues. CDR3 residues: CAWSVVMSGNTIYF. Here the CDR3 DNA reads TGTGCCTGGAGTGTGGTAATGTCTGGAAACACCATATATTTT.

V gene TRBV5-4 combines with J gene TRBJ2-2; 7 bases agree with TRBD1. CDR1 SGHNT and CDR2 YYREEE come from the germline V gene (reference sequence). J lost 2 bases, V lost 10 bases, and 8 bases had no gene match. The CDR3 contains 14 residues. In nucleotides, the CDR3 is TGTGCCGACAGGGTAGAGCCCAACACCGGGGAGCTGTTTTTT. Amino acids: CADRVEPNTGELFF.

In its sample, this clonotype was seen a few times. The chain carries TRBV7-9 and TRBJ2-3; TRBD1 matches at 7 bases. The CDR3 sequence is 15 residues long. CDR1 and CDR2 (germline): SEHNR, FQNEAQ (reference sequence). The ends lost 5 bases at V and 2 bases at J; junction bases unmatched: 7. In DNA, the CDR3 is TGTGCCAGCAGCCCCGGGACAGCGTACACAGATACGCAGTATTTT. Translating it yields CASSPGTAYTDTQYF.

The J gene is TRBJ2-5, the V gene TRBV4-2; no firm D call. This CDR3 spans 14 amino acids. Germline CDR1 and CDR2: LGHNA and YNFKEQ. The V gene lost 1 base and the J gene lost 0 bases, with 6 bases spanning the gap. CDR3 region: CASSQAEHQETQYF. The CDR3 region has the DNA TGTGCCAGCAGCCAAGCCGAGCACCAAGAGACCCAGTACTTC.

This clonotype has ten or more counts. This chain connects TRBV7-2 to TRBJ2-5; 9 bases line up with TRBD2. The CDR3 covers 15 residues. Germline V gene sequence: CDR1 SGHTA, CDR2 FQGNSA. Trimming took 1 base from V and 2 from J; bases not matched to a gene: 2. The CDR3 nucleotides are TGTGCCAGCAGCTTAGATGCGGGGGGGCAAGAGACCCAGTACTTC. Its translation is CASSLDAGGQETQYF.

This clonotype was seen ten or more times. The CDR3 nucleotides are TGTGCCAGCAGGTGGGGCGCTGGGGATACGCAGTATTTT. It encodes CASRWGAGDTQYF. V and J are TRBV6-1 and TRBJ2-3; weak D call: TRBD1 (5 bases). Germline V gene lookup returns CDR1 MNHNS and CDR2 SASEGT. Trimming pared 6 bases from V and 6 bases from J, leaving 13 bases between. CDR3 length: 13 residues.

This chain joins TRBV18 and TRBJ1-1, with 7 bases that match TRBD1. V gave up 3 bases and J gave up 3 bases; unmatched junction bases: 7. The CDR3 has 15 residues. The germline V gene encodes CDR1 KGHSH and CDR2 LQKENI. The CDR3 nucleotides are TGTGCCAGCTCACCTTCAGGGGGAGCGGACACTGAAGCTTTCTTT. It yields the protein CASSPSGGADTEAFF.

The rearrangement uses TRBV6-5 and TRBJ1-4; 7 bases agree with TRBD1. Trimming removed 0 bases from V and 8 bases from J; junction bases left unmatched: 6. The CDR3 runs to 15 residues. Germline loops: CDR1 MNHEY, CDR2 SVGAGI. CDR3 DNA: TGTGCCAGCAGTTACTCCACAGGGGAATTCGAAAAACTGTTTTTT. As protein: CASSYSTGEFEKLFF.

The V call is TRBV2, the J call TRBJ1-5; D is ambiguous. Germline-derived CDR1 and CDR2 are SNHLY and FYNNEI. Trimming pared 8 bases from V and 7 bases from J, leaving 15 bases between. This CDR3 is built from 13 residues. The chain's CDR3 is CASSLWRAQPQHF. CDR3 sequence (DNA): TGTGCCAGCTCTTTGTGGAGGGCACAGCCCCAGCATTTT.

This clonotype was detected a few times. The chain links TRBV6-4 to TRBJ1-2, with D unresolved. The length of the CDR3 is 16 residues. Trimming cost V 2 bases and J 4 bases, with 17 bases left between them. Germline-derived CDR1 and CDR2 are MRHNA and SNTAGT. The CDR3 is CASSDGAGVFLYGYTF. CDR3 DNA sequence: TGTGCCAGCAGTGACGGCGCTGGGGTATTCCTCTATGGCTACACCTTC.

The CDR3 loop reads CAISVQNTEAFF. CDR3 DNA: TGTGCCATCAGTGTCCAGAACACTGAAGCTTTCTTT. This chain connects TRBV10-3 to TRBJ1-1; D call uncertain. This CDR3 comprises 12 residues. V lost 4 bases to trimming and J lost 1 base, with 4 bases between them. Germline CDR1 is ENHRY and CDR2 is SYGVKD.

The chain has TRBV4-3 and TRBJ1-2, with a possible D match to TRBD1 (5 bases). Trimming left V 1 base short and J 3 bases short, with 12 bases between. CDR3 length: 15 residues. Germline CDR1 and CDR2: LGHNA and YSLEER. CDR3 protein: CASSQVGGDYYGYTF. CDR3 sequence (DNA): TGCGCCAGCAGCCAAGTTGGCGGGGACTACTATGGCTACACCTTC.

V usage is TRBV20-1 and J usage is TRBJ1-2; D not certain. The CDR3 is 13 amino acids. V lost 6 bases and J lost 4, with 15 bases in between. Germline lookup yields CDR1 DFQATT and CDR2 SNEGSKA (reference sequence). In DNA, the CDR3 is TGCAGTGCAATGTGGGATGGGATCTATGGCTACACCTTC. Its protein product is CSAMWDGIYGYTF.